The 6 T cell receptor beta chains in this list originate from one sample, sequenced in a study of STAT3 mutations in large granular lymphocyte leukemia. Study conclusions and caveats: Every T-LGLL patient had at least one immunodominant TCRbeta clonotype.

TCRdb's table, derived via immunoSEQ multiplex PCR, lists solely in-frame clones and lacks some. The sample contains about 42,000 clones, around 80% of which appear only once. The antigens these receptors bind are not known. The specimen sequenced was PBMCs. Every receptor here comes from a human donor with T large granular lymphocyte leukemia. Some clones in this sample may be carry-over from other donors' samples.

The V gene is TRBV7-2, the J gene TRBJ2-1; D is undetermined. CDR3 size: 13 residues. V lost 5 bases and J lost 4, with 9 bases in between. Germline values: CDR1 SGHTA, CDR2 FQGNSA. The DNA of the CDR3 is TGTGCCAGCAGCCCCCTCCGGTACAATGAGCAGTTCTTC. This gives the protein CASSPLRYNEQFF.

V and J are TRBV5-6 and TRBJ2-5, with 10 bases matching TRBD2. This CDR3 has 16 residues. Trimming removed 4 bases from V and 1 base from J; junction bases left unmatched: 7. Germline assignment: CDR1 SGHDT and CDR2 YYEEEE. CDR3: CASSIPGLATQETQYF. CDR3 coding DNA: TGTGCCAGCAGCATACCGGGACTAGCGACCCAAGAGACCCAGTACTTC.

The chain combines TRBV7-2 with TRBJ1-3, with D maybe TRBD1 (5 bases). The CDR3 is 15 residues long. Germline loops: CDR1 SGHTA, CDR2 FQGNSA. The V end was cut by 5 bases, the J end by 2 bases, with 13 bases between. The CDR3 DNA sequence: TGTGCCAGCAGCGGGATCGGGACGGCTGGAAACACCATATATTTT. The encoded protein is CASSGIGTAGNTIYF.

The chain combines TRBV7-9 with TRBJ1-1; D ambiguous. Germline V lookup: CDR1 SEHNR, CDR2 FQNEAQ (reference sequence). Trimming took 1 base from V and 1 from J, leaving 7 bases between them. The CDR3 is 14 residues long. The CDR3, as DNA: TGTGCCAGCAGCTTAGAACGGTCGAACACTGAAGCTTTCTTT. Translated, it gives CASSLERSNTEAFF.

This chain joins TRBV10-3 and TRBJ2-1; the D gene could be TRBD1 or TRBD2 (5 bases each). The CDR3 is made up of 13 amino acids. Deletions cut 6 bases from V and 5 bases from J, with 11 bases between. The germline gives CDR1 ENHRY, CDR2 SYGVKD. The CDR3: CAIRGTEDNEQFF. The CDR3 nucleotides are TGTGCCATCAGGGGGACGGAAGACAATGAGCAGTTCTTC.

V and J are TRBV21-1 and TRBJ1-1. TRBV21-1 is shown as a pseudogene. CDR3 length equals 14 residues. The CDR3 region is CASSTNKGNTEAFF. The CDR3 DNA is TGTGCCAGCAGCACCAACAAAGGGAACACTGAAGCTTTCTTT.